The clone carrying this T cell receptor beta chain was seen a single time. This sample is part of a study of OX40 agonist ivuxolimab in advanced cancers. Assay used: immunoSEQ multiplex PCR; TCRdb lists only in-frame clones, some missing. The table has over 65,000 clones, about 88% seen once; the top ten hold approximately 0.25%. Sequencing used CD4+ or CD8+ T cells sorted from blood, obtained in a trial of the OX40 agonist ivuxolimab. The clonotype comes from an adult with an advanced solid tumor such as melanoma, head and neck, liver or kidney cancer.

The CDR3 DNA follows: TGCAGCGTTGGGGACGTGAACATTCAGTACTTC. Amino acids: CSVGDVNIQYF. The rearrangement uses TRBV29-1 and TRBJ2-4; D is tentatively TRBD1 or TRBD2 (5 bases each). The CDR3 is made up of 11 amino acids. V was trimmed by 4 bases and J by 7 bases, leaving 8 bases between them. Germline CDR1 reads SQVTM; CDR2 reads ANQGSEA.